The 8 T cell receptor beta chains in this list originate from one sample, sequenced in a study of beta chain features in type 1 diabetes. Study-wide results and caveats: Moderately but significantly shorter TCRB CDR3s were found in Type 1 diabetes patients in all four CD4+ subsets.

The entirety of the isolated RNA underwent reverse transcription, so expressed TCRB transcripts were sequenced. Sequencing was performed with immunoSEQ multiplex PCR; in TCRdb, only in-frame clones are kept and a portion is missing. The table shows 200,000 to 300,000 clones, with about 20% occurring only once. These TCRs' antigens remain unknown. The sequenced material came from naive CD4+ T cells from blood. Every receptor here comes from a woman aged 40-49 years with type 1 diabetes.

The chain employs TRBV6-5 and TRBJ2-2, with a weak D call TRBD1 (6 bases). This CDR3 spans 14 amino acids. V was shortened by 4 bases and J by 7 bases, with 13 bases between the two germline ends. The germline V gene has CDR1 MNHEY and CDR2 SVGAGI. This CDR3 is CASSSWTDGGELFF. DNA for the CDR3: TGTGCCAGCAGTTCGTGGACAGATGGCGGGGAGCTGTTTTTT.

Written as DNA, the CDR3 is TGTGCCAGCAGCGGCGGACACCCGAGCTCCTACGAGCAGTACTTC. Protein sequence: CASSGGHPSSYEQYF. This chain connects TRBV9 to TRBJ2-7; the D gene is possibly TRBD1 (5 bases). Germline assignment: CDR1 SGDLS and CDR2 YYNGEE. Trimming left V 3 bases short and J 0 bases short, with 13 bases between. The CDR3 runs 15 residues.

CDR3 in amino acids: CASSPDRQAFF. The CDR3 nucleotides are TGTGCCAGCAGTCCGGACAGGCAAGCTTTCTTT. The chain links TRBV7-9 to TRBJ1-1, with 7 bases aligning to TRBD1. J gave up 9 bases and V 6 bases, and 4 bases lay outside the gene matches. The germline V gene has CDR1 SEHNR and CDR2 FQNEAQ (reference sequence). CDR3 length: 11 amino acids.

The rearrangement links TRBV6-5 to TRBJ1-1; D gene ambiguous. In germline, CDR1 is MNHEY, CDR2 SVGAGI. The germline V and J ends were trimmed by 5 bases and 0 bases, with 7 bases remaining between them. The CDR3 consists of 13 residues. CDR3 DNA: TGTGCCAGCAGTCCCACAGTGAACACTGAAGCTTTCTTT. Translating it yields CASSPTVNTEAFF.

V usage is TRBV5-4 and J usage is TRBJ2-3, with 7 bases lining up with TRBD1. The CDR3 contains 14 residues. Germline V lookup: CDR1 SGHNT, CDR2 YYREEE (reference sequence). Trimming at V came to 4 bases and at J to 3 bases, leaving 5 bases not matched to a gene. The CDR3 loop reads CASSPGTATDTQYF. The DNA for the CDR3 is TGTGCCAGCAGCCCCGGGACAGCTACAGATACGCAGTATTTT.

The table lists this clone with a few counts. The rearrangement uses TRBV4-3 and TRBJ2-1; tentatively, D is TRBD2 (6 bases). Germline V CDR1 and CDR2: LGHNA, YSLEER. This CDR3 has 16 amino acids. The ends were cut back, 0 bases at V and 4 bases at J, with 13 bases in the middle. The CDR3 spells CASSQEPGTPYNEQFF. CDR3 DNA sequence: TGCGCCAGCAGCCAAGAGCCCGGGACTCCTTACAATGAGCAGTTCTTC.

A few counts support this clone. The rearrangement joins TRBV29-1 to TRBJ1-1; weak D call: TRBD1 (6 bases). This CDR3 has 15 amino acids. Germline-derived CDR1 and CDR2 are SQVTM and ANQGSEA. Trimming left V 2 bases short and J 3 bases short, with 16 bases between. CDR3 coding DNA: TGCAGCGTTGAAAGGGTCAGGGGAGGGGACACTGAAGCTTTCTTT. Its protein product is CSVERVRGGDTEAFF.

The CDR3 loop is CASSWDSQNTEAFF. CDR3 sequence (DNA): TGTGCCAGCAGTTGGGACAGTCAGAACACTGAAGCTTTCTTT. The genes are TRBV2 and TRBJ1-1; 7 bases align to TRBD1. Trimming took 5 bases from V and 1 from J; bases not matched to a gene: 4. This CDR3 has 14 residues. Germline lookup yields CDR1 SNHLY and CDR2 FYNNEI.